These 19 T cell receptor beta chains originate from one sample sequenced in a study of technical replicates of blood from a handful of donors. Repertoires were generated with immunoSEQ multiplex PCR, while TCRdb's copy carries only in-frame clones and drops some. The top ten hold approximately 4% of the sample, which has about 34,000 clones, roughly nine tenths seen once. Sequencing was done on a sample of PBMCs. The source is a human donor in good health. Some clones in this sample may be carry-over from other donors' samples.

The CDR3 loop reads CASSREDRGFHEQYF. CDR3 bases: TGTGCCAGCAGCCGGGAAGACAGGGGTTTCCACGAGCAGTACTTC. The rearrangement uses TRBV5-5 and TRBJ2-7; TRBD1 matches 8 bases. Trimming took 4 bases from V and 5 from J; bases not matched to a gene: 11. Germline V CDR1 and CDR2: SGHKS, YYEKEE (reference sequence). The CDR3 runs to 15 residues.

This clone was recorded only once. The CDR3 here is CASSPGLRGLAGNTIYF. The CDR3 DNA reads TGCGCCAGCAGCCCCGGACTGAGGGGGCTGGCTGGAAACACCATATATTTT. The rearrangement uses TRBV5-1 and TRBJ1-3; TRBD1 matches 7 bases. Germline V CDR1 and CDR2: SGHRS, YFSETQ. This CDR3 spans 17 amino acids. V lost 4 bases, J lost 2 bases, and 12 bases stayed unmatched.

CDR3: CASSPTTSGGIVDEQFF. The CDR3 DNA reads TGTGCCAGCAGTCCCACGACTAGCGGGGGGATTGTCGATGAGCAGTTCTTC. The chain recombines TRBV27 with TRBJ2-1; 13 bases line up with TRBD2. The J segment lost 8 bases and the V segment lost 5 bases, leaving 12 bases of the junction unmatched. The germline V gene encodes CDR1 MNHEY and CDR2 SMNVEV (reference sequence). CDR3 length: 17 amino acids.

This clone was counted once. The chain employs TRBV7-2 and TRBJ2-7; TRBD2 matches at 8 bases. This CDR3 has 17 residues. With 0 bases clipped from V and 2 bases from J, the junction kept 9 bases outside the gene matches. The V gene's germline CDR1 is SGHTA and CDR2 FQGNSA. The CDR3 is CASSLAAPRGEPYEQYF. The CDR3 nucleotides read TGTGCCAGCAGCTTAGCGGCGCCGCGGGGGGAACCCTACGAGCAGTACTTC. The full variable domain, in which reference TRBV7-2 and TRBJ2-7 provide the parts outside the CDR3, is GAGVSQSPSNKVTEKGKDVELRCDPISGHTALYWYRQSLGQGLEFLIYFQGNSAPDKSGLPSDRFSAERTGGSVSTLTIQRTQQEDSAVYLCASSLAAPRGEPYEQYFGPGTRLTVT.

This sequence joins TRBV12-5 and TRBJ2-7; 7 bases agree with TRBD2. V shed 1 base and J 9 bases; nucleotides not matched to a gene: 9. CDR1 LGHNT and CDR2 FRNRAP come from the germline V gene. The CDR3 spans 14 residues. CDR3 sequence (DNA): TGTGCTAGTGGTTTGGAACCCGGTGGGGAGGGGCAGTACTTC. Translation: CASGLEPGGEGQYF.

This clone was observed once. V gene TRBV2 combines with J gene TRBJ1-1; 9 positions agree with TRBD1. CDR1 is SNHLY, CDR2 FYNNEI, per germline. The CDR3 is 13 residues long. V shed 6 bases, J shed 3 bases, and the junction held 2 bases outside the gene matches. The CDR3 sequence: CASRGQGDTEAFF. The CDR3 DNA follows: TGTGCCAGCAGGGGACAGGGCGACACTGAAGCTTTCTTT.

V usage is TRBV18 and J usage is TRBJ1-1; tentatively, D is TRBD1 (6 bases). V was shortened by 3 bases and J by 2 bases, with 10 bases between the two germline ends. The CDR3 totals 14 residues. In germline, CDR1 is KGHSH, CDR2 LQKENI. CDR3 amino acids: CASSPQTGNTEAFF. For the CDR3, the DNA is TGTGCCAGCTCACCGCAGACAGGCAACACTGAAGCTTTCTTT.

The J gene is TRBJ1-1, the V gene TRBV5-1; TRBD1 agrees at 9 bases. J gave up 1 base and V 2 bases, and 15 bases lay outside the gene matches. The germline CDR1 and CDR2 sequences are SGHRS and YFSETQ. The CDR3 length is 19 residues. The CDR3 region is CASSFRIRGTGIENTEAFF. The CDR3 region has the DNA TGCGCCAGCAGCTTTCGAATTCGAGGGACAGGGATAGAGAACACTGAAGCTTTCTTT.

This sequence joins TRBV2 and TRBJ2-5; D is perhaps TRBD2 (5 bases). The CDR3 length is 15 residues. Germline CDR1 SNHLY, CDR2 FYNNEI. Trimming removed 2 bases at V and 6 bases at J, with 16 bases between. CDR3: CASSESAGSVQTQYF. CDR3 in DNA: TGTGCCAGCAGTGAATCCGCGGGTAGTGTGCAGACCCAGTACTTC.

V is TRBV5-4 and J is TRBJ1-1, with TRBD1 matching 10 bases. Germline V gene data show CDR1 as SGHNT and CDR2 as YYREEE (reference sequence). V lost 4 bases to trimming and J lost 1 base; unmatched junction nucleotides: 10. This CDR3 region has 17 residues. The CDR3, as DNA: TGTGCCAGCAGCGGGACAGGGGCCCTCTTTGGGAACACTGAAGCTTTCTTT. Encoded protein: CASSGTGALFGNTEAFF.

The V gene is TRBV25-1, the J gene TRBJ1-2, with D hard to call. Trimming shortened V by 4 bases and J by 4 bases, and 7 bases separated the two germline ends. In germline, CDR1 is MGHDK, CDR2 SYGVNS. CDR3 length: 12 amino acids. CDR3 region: CASSAWSYGYTF. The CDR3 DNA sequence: TGTGCCAGCAGTGCCTGGAGCTATGGCTACACCTTC.

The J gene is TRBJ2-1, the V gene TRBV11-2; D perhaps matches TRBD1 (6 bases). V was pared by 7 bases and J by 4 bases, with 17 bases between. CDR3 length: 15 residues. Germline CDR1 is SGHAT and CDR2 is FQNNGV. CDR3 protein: CASTQGAGAYNEQFF. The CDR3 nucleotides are TGTGCCAGCACCCAAGGGGCAGGGGCTTACAATGAGCAGTTCTTC.

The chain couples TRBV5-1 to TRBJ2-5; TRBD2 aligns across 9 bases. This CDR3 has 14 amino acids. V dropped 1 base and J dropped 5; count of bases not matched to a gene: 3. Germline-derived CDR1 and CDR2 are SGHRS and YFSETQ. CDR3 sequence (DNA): TGCGCCAGCAGCTTGTGGCTAGCGGGGGAGACCCAGTACTTC. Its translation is CASSLWLAGETQYF.

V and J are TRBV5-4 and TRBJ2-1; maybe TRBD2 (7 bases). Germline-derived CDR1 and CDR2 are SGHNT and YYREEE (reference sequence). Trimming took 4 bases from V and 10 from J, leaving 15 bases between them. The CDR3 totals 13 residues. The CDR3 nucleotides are TGTGCCAGCAGCCCCTGGGGGGGGCAAGAGCAGTTCTTC. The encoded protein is CASSPWGGQEQFF.

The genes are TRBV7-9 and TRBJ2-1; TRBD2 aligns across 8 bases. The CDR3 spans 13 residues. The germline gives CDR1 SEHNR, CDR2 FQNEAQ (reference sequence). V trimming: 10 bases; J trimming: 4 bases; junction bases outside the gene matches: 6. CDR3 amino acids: CAMRGAGYNEQFF. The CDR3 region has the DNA TGTGCCATGCGGGGGGCAGGGTACAATGAGCAGTTCTTC.

CDR3 in DNA: TGCAGCGTTACGGTCAGGGGAACAGATACGCAGTATTTT. This gives the protein CSVTVRGTDTQYF. The V and J genes are TRBV29-1 and TRBJ2-3; possibly TRBD1 for D (6 bases). Germline V gene sequence: CDR1 SQVTM, CDR2 ANQGSEA. V lost 5 bases, J lost 3 bases, and 12 bases lay in between. CDR3 length equals 13 residues.

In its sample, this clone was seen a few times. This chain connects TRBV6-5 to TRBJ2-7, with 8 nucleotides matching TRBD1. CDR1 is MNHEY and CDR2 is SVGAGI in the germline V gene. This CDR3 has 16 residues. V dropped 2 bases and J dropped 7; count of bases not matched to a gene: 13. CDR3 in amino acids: CASSYAGTGPLKEQYF. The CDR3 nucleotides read TGTGCCAGCAGTTACGCCGGGACAGGCCCATTGAAAGAGCAGTACTTC.

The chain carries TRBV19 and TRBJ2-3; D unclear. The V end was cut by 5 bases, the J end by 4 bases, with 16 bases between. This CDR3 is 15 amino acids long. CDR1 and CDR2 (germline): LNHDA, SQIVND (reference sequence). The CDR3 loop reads CASSPTISRADTQYF. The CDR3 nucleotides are TGTGCCAGTAGTCCGACCATCAGTCGGGCAGATACGCAGTATTTT.

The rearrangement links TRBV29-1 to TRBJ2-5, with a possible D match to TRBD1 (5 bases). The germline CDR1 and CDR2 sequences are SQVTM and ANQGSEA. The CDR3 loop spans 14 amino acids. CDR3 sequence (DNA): TGCAACGTCGCCCCCGACCCCCAGGGAGAGACCCAGTACTTC. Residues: CNVAPDPQGETQYF.